Listed here is a single T cell receptor (beta chain). Participant-given clinical history determined each cohort assignment. Trimming took off 4 bases at V and 5 bases at J, with 18 bases between the two ends. This CDR3 has 15 amino acids. Germline V gene data show CDR1 as SGHRS and CDR2 as YFSETQ. This entry comes from a study of blood T cell repertoires in COVID-19. Study overall: From the United States, Italy and Spain came samples of acute and convalescent COVID-19.

In the study's own analysis: Estimates of nucleated cell counts were drawn from the amplification of reference gene primers. Produced via immunoSEQ multiplex PCR; TCRdb's table is partial and in-frame only. V, J and clone size reflect that table, while D and trimming were determined from the DNA. The sample yields around 160,000 clones, around 87% seen once. The chain uses TRBV5-1 and TRBJ2-5; TRBD2 is a possible D gene (6 bases). This clonotype was obtained from a woman aged 40 to 55 who had been exposed to COVID-19. Sequencing was performed on PBMCs or T cells enriched from blood (not recorded which). This CDR3 is CASSMTQVGGETQYF. The CDR3 DNA reads TGCGCCAGCAGCATGACACAGGTGGGGGGTGAGACCCAGTACTTC.